This record covers a single T cell receptor (beta chain). This specimen belongs to a study of control samples from healthy donors and cancer patients. Germline assignment: CDR1 LNHDA and CDR2 SQIVND (reference sequence). The V end was cut by 5 bases, the J end by 7 bases, with 15 bases between. This CDR3 is 14 amino acids long. Here immunoSEQ multiplex PCR was the method, and the copy in TCRdb shows in-frame clones only, minus some. The repertoire holds around 140,000 clones, with roughly 90% as singletons. The chain couples TRBV19 to TRBJ1-5; maybe TRBD1 (6 bases). This receptor was obtained from a woman aged 45-65 years in good health. What was sequenced was blood. CDR3 DNA: TGTGCCAGTAGTGTGGGACAAGTCTACCAGCCCCAGCATTTT. Translating gives CASSVGQVYQPQHF.